The rows below give T cell receptor beta chains drawn from one sample of a study of a mutant IDH1 vaccine in newly diagnosed glioma. Assay: immunoSEQ multiplex PCR; the TCRdb copy retains only in-frame clones and omits some. The table lists roughly 130,000 clones, 80% of them singletons, with 5.5% in the top ten. These receptors' targets are unknown. Sequenced material: PBMCs, taken from a glioma patient whose treatment included an IDH1 peptide vaccine. All receptors come from a man aged 35 to 55 with glioma. Both conserved end residues are part of each CDR3. The D gene is left open where the match is weak. Expanded clones get a size class; other rows say once, few or many, or leave the size out.

V	D	J	size	DNA	CDR3
TRBV7-9	.	TRBJ2-5	few	TGTGCCGACCGGACCGATCAAGAGACCCAGTACTTC	CADRTDQETQYF
TRBV5-4	TRBD1	TRBJ1-4	.	TGTGCCAGCAGCTTGGAGGGACAGGGTGGTGAAAAACTGTTTTTT	CASSLEGQGGEKLFF
TRBV7-3	TRBD2	TRBJ2-7	once	TGTGCCAGCAGCTTAATTCCGGGAGGTCCCTCCCTCTACGAGCAGTACTTC	CASSLIPGGPSLYEQYF
TRBV5-4	TRBD1	TRBJ1-2	.	TGTGCCAGCAGCTTGGTGGACAGGGAACATGGCTACACCTTC	CASSLVDREHGYTF
TRBV5-1	.	TRBJ2-3	few	TGCGCCAGCAGCCTGCTAGCGACAGATACGCAGTATTTT	CASSLLATDTQYF
TRBV11-2	TRBD1	TRBJ2-7	.	TGTGCCAGCAGCTTAAAAGTGACAGGGGACGGGCAGTACTTC	CASSLKVTGDGQYF
TRBV5-4	TRBD2	TRBJ2-7	.	TGTGCCAGCAGCAAAGGACTAGCGGGGGGGCCCTCCTACGAGCAGTACTTC	CASSKGLAGGPSYEQYF
TRBV5-1	.	TRBJ1-1	.	TGCGCCAGCAAGATACAGCTAGTGAACACTGAAGCTTTCTTT	CASKIQLVNTEAFF
TRBV27	.	TRBJ2-1	.	TGTGCCAGCAGTCTGAGAGGGGCTAGCATCGAAGGTCGTCGGATTCAGTTCTTC	CASSLRGASIEGRRIQFF
TRBV6-5	.	TRBJ1-2	.	TGTGCCAGCAGTCCCCCAGGGTTTTATGGCTACACCTTC	CASSPPGFYGYTF
TRBV5-4	TRBD1	TRBJ2-7	.	TGTGCCAGCAGCTGGGACAGGGGTTACGAGCAGTACTTC	CASSWDRGYEQYF
TRBV28	TRBD1	TRBJ1-4	.	TGTGCCAGCACCCTAGGACAGGGTAGTGAAAAACTGTTTTTT	CASTLGQGSEKLFF
TRBV2	.	TRBJ1-2	.	TGTGCCAGCAGTGAACGGAACTATGGCTACACCTTC	CASSERNYGYTF
TRBV7-7	TRBD2	TRBJ2-1	.	TGTGCTAGCAGCGTAGGAGCGGGGGGCTACAATGAGCAGTTCTTC	CASSVGAGGYNEQFF
TRBV2	.	TRBJ1-1	once	TGTGCCAGCAGCCCAATGGTGCTGAACACTGAAGCTTTCTTT	CASSPMVLNTEAFF
TRBV7-2	.	TRBJ1-2	once	TGTGCCAGCAGCGGTCCATCCGACCCTGGCTACACCTTC	CASSGPSDPGYTF
TRBV7-2	.	TRBJ1-3	.	TGTGCCAGCAGCTTAGGTTCGGGCTCTGGAAACACCATATATTTT	CASSLGSGSGNTIYF
TRBV6-5	TRBD1	TRBJ2-7	.	TGTGCCAGCAGTGAGGACAGGGGATCGTACGAGCAGTACTTC	CASSEDRGSYEQYF
TRBV7-2	.	TRBJ1-2	.	TGTGCCAGCAGCCGTGGGGACTCTGGCTACACCTTC	CASSRGDSGYTF
TRBV28	.	TRBJ2-3	.	TGTGCCAGCAGTCTCCCGCTGCAGCCGGGTCGAGATACGCAGTATTTT	CASSLPLQPGRDTQYF
TRBV7-9	TRBD2	TRBJ2-7	.	TGTGCCAGCAGCTTACCTCGGGAGGGACGATGGACCTACGAGCAGTACTTC	CASSLPREGRWTYEQYF
TRBV9	.	TRBJ2-3	.	TGTGCCAGCAGCGGGGGACCCCAGGCACATACGCAGTATTTT	CASSGGPQAHTQYF
TRBV9	.	TRBJ1-5	few	TGTGCCAGCAGCCTCCGGCCCCAGCATTTT	CASSLRPQHF
TRBV29-1	.	TRBJ1-3	.	TGCAGCGTTGAAGAAGGGATTGACACCATATATTTT	CSVEEGIDTIYF
TRBV5-1	TRBD2	TRBJ2-2	.	TGCGCCAGCAGCTTGGATGGACTAGGCACCGGGGAGCTGTTTTTT	CASSLDGLGTGELFF
TRBV6-6	.	TRBJ2-1	.	TGTGCCAGCAGTGACTCTATGGTTGAGCAGTTCTTC	CASSDSMVEQFF
TRBV10-3	TRBD2	TRBJ2-1	once	TGTGCCATCAGCACGGATCATCTAGCGGGGGCCGTTTACAATGAGCAGTTCTTC	CAISTDHLAGAVYNEQFF
TRBV7-6	TRBD2	TRBJ2-7	few	TGTGCCAGCAGCCCTGGACTAGCGGGAGACGAGCAGTACTTC	CASSPGLAGDEQYF
TRBV28	TRBD1	TRBJ2-3	.	TGTGCCAGCAGAGGATTAGGGGACAGGGGGCAAACAGATACGCAGTATTTT	CASRGLGDRGQTDTQYF
TRBV6-1	TRBD1	TRBJ2-7	.	TGTGCCAGCAGTGAAGTCGACAGGGGACAGTACTTC	CASSEVDRGQYF
TRBV7-3	.	TRBJ2-6	.	TGTGCCAGCAGCTTCGGTGTTCTTGGGTCCGGGGCCAACGTCCTGACTTTC	CASSFGVLGSGANVLTF
TRBV2	.	TRBJ1-5	.	TGTGCCAGCAGCCGGGGGTCTTTAGACAATCAGCCCCAGCATTTT	CASSRGSLDNQPQHF
TRBV5-6	.	TRBJ2-7	.	TGTGCCAGCAGCCACAGCGACAGTTCCAGGGCATACGAGCAGTACTTC	CASSHSDSSRAYEQYF
TRBV28	.	TRBJ1-2	many	TGTGCCAGCAGTTCCGTGAACTATGGCTACACCTTC	CASSSVNYGYTF
TRBV6-6	TRBD1	TRBJ1-5	.	TGTGCCAGCACCTGGGGACAGGATAGCAATCAGCCCCAGCATTTT	CASTWGQDSNQPQHF
TRBV7-2	.	TRBJ2-7	.	TGTGCCAGCAGCTTAGCGGGGCAGACTTACGAGCAGTACTTC	CASSLAGQTYEQYF
TRBV19	.	TRBJ2-1	.	TGTGCCAGTAGTATAAAGTACAATGAGCAGTTCTTC	CASSIKYNEQFF
TRBV27	.	TRBJ1-2	.	TGTGCCAATAAGGGATGCTATGGCTACACCTTC	CANKGCYGYTF
TRBV9	.	TRBJ2-7	.	TGTGCCAGCAGCGTAGGTACAGGGAAACTGCCCAGCTCCTACGAGCAGTACTTC	CASSVGTGKLPSSYEQYF
TRBV6-1	.	TRBJ1-1	few	TGTGCCAGCAGTGAGGTCTATAACACTGAAGCTTTCTTT	CASSEVYNTEAFF
TRBV6-5	.	TRBJ1-3	.	TGTGCCAGCAGCTCCGGGCCCGTCGGTGGAAACACCATATATTTT	CASSSGPVGGNTIYF
TRBV5-4	.	TRBJ2-7	.	TGTGCCAGCAGCTTGGCCCAGAGGCACGAGCAGTACTTC	CASSLAQRHEQYF
TRBV15	.	TRBJ2-1	.	TGTGCCACCAGCCCCCGATACAATGAGCAGTTCTTC	CATSPRYNEQFF
TRBV7-2	.	TRBJ1-5	.	TGTGCCAGCAGCATAGGCTTGCGGGGGGCTAATCAGCCCCAGCATTTT	CASSIGLRGANQPQHF
TRBV19	TRBD1	TRBJ1-6	.	TGTGCCAGTAGGCCCGGGACAGGGGCTTCACCCCTCCACTTT	CASRPGTGASPLHF
TRBV18	.	TRBJ2-2	.	TGTGCCAGCTCACCACTGCCTGCAGGGGAGACCGGGGAGCTGTTTTTT	CASSPLPAGETGELFF
TRBV7-2	.	TRBJ1-2	.	TGTGCCAGCAGCTTAAGCGACTATGGCTACACCTTC	CASSLSDYGYTF
TRBV6-6	.	TRBJ2-7	.	TGTGCCAGCAGTTACACGGACAGCTACGAGCAGTACTTC	CASSYTDSYEQYF
TRBV20-1	.	TRBJ1-4	.	TGCGGAATTTGGAGCCTAGGAAAACTGTTTTTT	CGIWSLGKLFF
TRBV9	.	TRBJ2-3	.	TGTGCCAGCAGCCCCCGGGAAGGCCGCACAGATACGCAGTATTTT	CASSPREGRTDTQYF
TRBV27	TRBD1	TRBJ2-2	.	TGTGCCAGCACCTTCGGACAGGGGATGGGCGGGGAGCTGTTTTTT	CASTFGQGMGGELFF
TRBV19	TRBD1	TRBJ1-5	.	TGTGCCAGTAGTATAAGGGGACAGGGCAATCAGCCCCAGCATTTT	CASSIRGQGNQPQHF
TRBV7-9	TRBD1	TRBJ2-1	.	TGTGCCAGCAGCTTAGGCTTAGGACAGGGCGATAATGAGCAGTTCTTC	CASSLGLGQGDNEQFF
TRBV7-8	.	TRBJ1-4	.	TGTGCCAGCAGCTTCAGTGCGAATGAAAAACTGTTTTTT	CASSFSANEKLFF
TRBV5-5	TRBD1	TRBJ1-5	.	TGTGCCAGCAGCTTGGCCGACAGGGGGAATCAGCCCCAGCATTTT	CASSLADRGNQPQHF